These T cell receptor beta chains were read from a single sample in a study of radiation and T cells in renal cell carcinoma. TCRdb's copy holds only in-frame clones and misses some; the assay was immunoSEQ multiplex PCR. The data contain fewer than 200,000 clones, 88% of them singletons. The sample consisted of blood, taken from a patient whose treatment included radiotherapy and nephrectomy. Receptors were obtained from a woman aged 50 to 60 with renal cell carcinoma. The CDR3 runs from the conserved cysteine through the conserved F or W. The order of the fields is J gene, D gene, V gene, clone size, CDR3 DNA, CDR3 protein. D genes are given only for firm matches. Rows give clone size only sometimes, using once, few, many, or a class for an expanded clone.

J: TRBJ2-4
D: TRBD2
V: TRBV9
size: -
DNA: TGTGCCAGCAGCGCAGCCCTGGGACTAGCGGGTGACATTCAGTACTTC
CDR3: CASSAALGLAGDIQYF

J: TRBJ1-6
D: -
V: TRBV7-3
size: -
DNA: TGTGCCAGCAGCTTAATTTTAGGAATCGGCTCACCCCTCCACTTT
CDR3: CASSLILGIGSPLHF

J: TRBJ2-1
D: -
V: TRBV6-1
size: -
DNA: TGTGCCAGCAGTCATCTTTCGGACAATGAGCAGTTCTTC
CDR3: CASSHLSDNEQFF

J: TRBJ1-2
D: TRBD1
V: TRBV9
size: -
DNA: TGTGCCAGCAGACCGACAGGGGTGAACTATGGCTACACCTTC
CDR3: CASRPTGVNYGYTF

J: TRBJ1-3
D: TRBD1
V: TRBV5-1
size: -
DNA: TGCGCCAGCAGCTTGGCCCCCCCGGGACAGAGCTCTGGAAACACCATATATTTT
CDR3: CASSLAPPGQSSGNTIYF

J: TRBJ2-5
D: TRBD2
V: TRBV6-5
size: -
DNA: TGTGCCAGCAGACCGACTCTGACTAGCGAAGAGACCCAGTACTTC
CDR3: CASRPTLTSEETQYF

J: TRBJ1-2
D: -
V: TRBV29-1
size: once
DNA: TGCAGCGTTGAAGACCGGAAAAACTATGGCTACACCTTC
CDR3: CSVEDRKNYGYTF

J: TRBJ1-2
D: -
V: TRBV2
size: -
DNA: TGTGCCAGCAGTGCGCAGGGGTTTGAAGGCTACACCTTC
CDR3: CASSAQGFEGYTF

J: TRBJ2-1
D: -
V: TRBV4-3
size: -
DNA: TGCGCCAGCAGCCAAGACCTCCTACCCTACAATGAGCAGTTCTTC
CDR3: CASSQDLLPYNEQFF

J: TRBJ2-1
D: -
V: TRBV9
size: -
DNA: TGTGCCAGCAGCGTAGTCGGGACTGGGAACAATGAGCAGTTCTTC
CDR3: CASSVVGTGNNEQFF

J: TRBJ1-2
D: -
V: TRBV9
size: -
DNA: TGTGCCAGCAGCGCTTTTTTGTATGGCTACACCTTC
CDR3: CASSAFLYGYTF

J: TRBJ2-2
D: TRBD1
V: TRBV7-9
size: -
DNA: TGTGCCAGCAGCTTAGAGGGACAGGGGCTCCCTGCGAACACCGGGGAGCTGTTTTTT
CDR3: CASSLEGQGLPANTGELFF

J: TRBJ1-6
D: TRBD1
V: TRBV2
size: -
DNA: TGTGCCAGCAGTGAAAGACAGGGGGCTAATTCACCCCTCCACTTT
CDR3: CASSERQGANSPLHF